This TCR beta chain was captured by sequencing in a study of vaccination and CD4 T cells after COVID-19. Stated treatment: roughly 11-day PBMC culture with coronavirus spike peptide pools or control peptides (ViraFEST assay). As to this clonotype: Its antigen is not known.

This CDR3 has 15 residues. V lost 5 bases, J lost 2 bases, and 3 bases stayed unmatched. The germline V gene has CDR1 SGHAT and CDR2 FQNNGV. Cultured CD4+ T-cell DNA underwent Oncomine TCR Beta short-read sequencing. TCRdb redid the calling of the PCR reads with MiXCR, one entry per CDR3 protein. The sample contains roughly 15,000 distinct CDR3 sequences, roughly 51% of which appear only once. The specimen was cultured CD4+ T cells from blood, collected after SARS-CoV-2 vaccination. The clonotype originates from a human donor with COVID-19. The rearrangement uses TRBV11-2 and TRBJ2-2; 9 bases are shared with TRBD2. In DNA form, the CDR3 reads TGTGCCAGCAGCACTCTAGCGGGAAACACCGGGGAGCTGTTTTTT. Its protein is CASSTLAGNTGELFF.